This T cell receptor (beta chain) was identified in a study of naive and memory T cell subsets. General study points: From naive to CM, EM and EMRA, diversity decreased and Gini increased.

An equimolar mix of two oligonucleotides served as the beta constant-region primer for TRBC1 and TRBC2. Four rounds of PCR amplified the ligated cDNA using nested alpha and beta constant-region primers plus SP2. Ligation attached a single-stranded oligonucleotide with a 12-nucleotide UMI and the SP2 primer to the cDNA 3' end. TCRdb re-called the UMI-ligation and nested PCR reads through MiXCR, storing one row per CDR3 protein. This table holds around 130,000 distinct CDR3 sequences, about 36% found once. Turning to this clonotype: Its antigen is not identified.

Germline lookup yields CDR1 SNHLY and CDR2 FYNNEI. V lost 3 bases and J 3 bases, leaving 12 bases between the germline ends. There are 14 residues in the CDR3. CD8 T cells were positively selected from what remained after CD4 positive selection. Cells stained for CD3, CD4, CD8, CD45RA and CD27 were sorted into four subsets. Input material: central memory CD4+ T cells from blood. The chain recombines TRBV2 with TRBJ2-7; tentative D call: TRBD2 (5 bases). The sequence was obtained from a human donor in good health. CDR3 DNA: TGTGCCAGCAGTGAGGCTAGCCGCGGCTACGAGCAGTACTTC. It translates to CASSEASRGYEQYF.